This TCR beta chain was found in a study of cytomegalovirus exposure and HLA in healthy donors. Repertoires were generated with immunoSEQ multiplex PCR, while TCRdb's copy carries only in-frame clones and drops some. There are about 150,000 clones in the sample; about 88% occur only once, and 2.5% to 4% lies in the top ten. The CDR3 consists of 13 residues. The V gene's germline CDR1 is LNHNV and CDR2 YYDKDF (reference sequence). Trimming took 5 bases from V and 3 from J, leaving 8 bases between them. The chain couples TRBV15 to TRBJ1-5; D gene ambiguous. Sequencing was carried out using PBMCs. The TCR was taken from a woman aged 18-30 years in good health and CMV-seropositive. CDR3 nucleotides: TGTGCCACCAGCGGTGAGAACAATCAGCCCCAGCATTTT. Protein sequence: CATSGENNQPQHF.